This TCR beta chain derives from a study of T cells in Graves' hyperthyroidism and ophthalmopathy. This CDR3 has 14 residues. Germline assignment: CDR1 MNHNS and CDR2 SASEGT. Trimming pared 5 bases from V and 1 base from J, leaving 11 bases between. TCR beta CDR3 regions were amplified from RNA transcripts. HTBI primers were the set used in a first-round RT-PCR of the TCR CDR3. Each CDR3 protein is one row after TCRdb ran MiXCR on the multiplex PCR reads. The sample includes over 350,000 distinct CDR3 sequences, less than 20% of them seen just once. At least ten counts were recorded for this clonotype.

Sequenced material: blood. This TCR came from a young man with Graves' ophthalmopathy. This sequence joins TRBV6-1 and TRBJ1-1, with D uncertain. The CDR3 DNA sequence: TGTGCCAGCAGTCCCCAGCGTCAGAACACTGAAGCTTTCTTT. Amino acid sequence: CASSPQRQNTEAFF.